These T cell receptor beta chains were read from a single sample in a study of T cell repertoires in cytomegalovirus infection. These receptors' antigens are unknown. TCRdb reanalysed the reads using MiXCR and keeps one entry per CDR3 protein. The sample has 70,000 to 95,000 distinct CDR3 sequences, approximately 30% seen once. Here the sequenced sample was CD8+ T cells from cultured PBMCs, taken from culture after CMV antigen stimulation. These TCRs come from a human donor in good health (CMV status not recorded). Some clones in this sample may be carry-over from other donors' samples. CDR3s include the opening cysteine and the closing phenylalanine or tryptophan. A D gene is named only where the DNA matches it firmly. Size tells how often a clone was seen (once, few, many) or the class of an expanded clone, and some rows leave it out.

>many|-|TRBV7-2|TRBJ2-2
CASSHNTGELFF
TGTGCCAGCAGCCATAACACCGGGGAGCTGTTTTTT
>-|TRBD1|TRBV9|TRBJ2-1
CASSVMTGGGDEQFF
TGTGCCAGCAGCGTTATGACAGGGGGCGGAGATGAGCAGTTCTTC
>few|TRBD1|TRBV6-6|TRBJ1-6
CASTDKGQAFGSPLHF
TGTGCCAGCACCGATAAGGGACAGGCCTTCGGATCACCCCTCCACTTT
>-|-|TRBV9|TRBJ1-2
CASSVGRGAYGYTF
TGTGCCAGCAGCGTAGGCCGGGGGGCCTATGGCTACACCTTC
>few|TRBD1|TRBV2|TRBJ2-2
CASSQGQVSPGELFF
TGTGCCAGCAGTCAGGGACAGGTATCACCCGGGGAGCTGTTTTTT
>-|TRBD1|TRBV28|TRBJ1-2
CASSPDRDYGYTF
TGTGCCAGCAGCCCCGACAGGGACTATGGCTACACCTTC
>few|TRBD2|TRBV11-2|TRBJ2-1
CASSPGTSFYNEQFF
TGTGCCAGCAGCCCGGGGACTAGCTTCTACAATGAGCAGTTCTTC
>few|-|TRBV9|TRBJ2-1
CASSPSGWPRGNEQFF
TGTGCCAGCAGCCCCTCGGGTTGGCCCCGGGGTAATGAGCAGTTCTTC
>many|-|TRBV7-2|TRBJ2-4
CASRLDSLAKNIQYF
TGTGCCAGCCGGCTGGACAGCTTAGCCAAAAACATTCAGTACTTC
>many|-|TRBV20-1|TRBJ1-6
CSARQMGRDRNSPLHF
TGCAGTGCTAGACAAATGGGCAGGGATAGAAATTCACCCCTCCACTTT
>few|-|TRBV2|TRBJ1-2
CASSQQGGSYGYTF
TGTGCCAGCAGTCAACAGGGAGGGAGCTATGGCTACACCTTC
>few|-|TRBV4-1|TRBJ2-3
CASSQPEDFTYLTDTQYF
TGTGCCAGCAGCCAACCGGAAGACTTTACATATCTCACAGATACGCAGTATTTT
>many|TRBD1|TRBV27|TRBJ1-6
CASSAGTDYNSPLHF
TGTGCCAGCAGTGCTGGGACAGACTATAATTCACCCCTCCACTTT
>-|-|TRBV12-3/TRBV12-4|TRBJ1-3
CASIYGNTIYF
TGTGCCAGCATATATGGAAACACCATATATTTT
>-|-|TRBV5-4|TRBJ2-5
CASSGGQAGETQYF
TGTGCCAGCAGCGGCGGACAGGCGGGGGAGACCCAGTACTTC
>few|TRBD1|TRBV5-6|TRBJ1-2
CASSLASGGTYGYTF
TGTGCCAGCAGCTTGGCTTCAGGGGGCACCTATGGCTACACCTTC
>-|-|TRBV27|TRBJ1-1
CASSLTEKGTEAFF
TGTGCCAGCAGTTTAACAGAAAAAGGTACTGAAGCTTTCTTT
>-|-|TRBV12-3/TRBV12-4|TRBJ2-3
CASSSASTTDTQYF
TGTGCCAGCAGTTCGGCCTCTACCACAGATACGCAGTATTTT
>-|-|TRBV11-2|TRBJ2-5
CASSLVGSEGETQYF
TGTGCCAGCAGCTTAGTGGGTTCCGAAGGAGAGACCCAGTACTTC
>few|TRBD2|TRBV15|TRBJ2-1
CATSPAGEHNEQFF
TGTGCCACCAGCCCAGCGGGGGAACACAATGAGCAGTTCTTC
>many|TRBD1|TRBV4-1|TRBJ2-7
CASSQDPSDRSAYEQYF
TGCGCCAGCAGCCAAGACCCGTCGGACAGGAGCGCCTACGAGCAGTACTTC
>few|-|TRBV6-1|TRBJ2-2
CASSDGNTGELFF
TGTGCCAGCAGTGACGGGAACACCGGGGAGCTGTTTTTT
>many|-|TRBV5-6|TRBJ2-2
CASSFNLKTGELFF
TGTGCCAGCAGCTTTAACCTCAAGACCGGGGAGCTGTTTTTT
>once|-|TRBV5-1|TRBJ2-2
CASSLVGGGYTGELFF
TGCGCCAGCAGCTTGGTCGGAGGGGGATACACCGGGGAGCTGTTTTTT
>many|TRBD1|TRBV7-6|TRBJ1-1
CASSLGQGTEAFF
TGTGCCAGCAGCTTGGGACAGGGCACTGAAGCTTTCTTT
>few|TRBD1|TRBV6-1|TRBJ2-1
CASSGLGTGGNEQFF
TGTGCCAGCAGTGGCCTCGGGACAGGGGGGAATGAGCAGTTCTTC
>-|TRBD2|TRBV10-2|TRBJ2-3
CASSEGLAGGPSTDTQYF
TGCGCCAGCAGTGAGGGACTAGCGGGGGGCCCTAGCACAGATACGCAGTATTTT
>-|-|TRBV7-9|TRBJ2-7
CASSGWGISYEQYF
TGTGCCAGCTCTGGGTGGGGGATATCCTACGAGCAGTACTTC
>few|TRBD1|TRBV7-8|TRBJ2-1
CASSFGTGPHNEQFF
TGTGCCAGCAGCTTCGGGACAGGTCCTCACAATGAGCAGTTCTTC
>-|TRBD2|TRBV5-6|TRBJ2-1
CASRGGLAGNEQFF
TGTGCCAGCAGGGGGGGCCTAGCGGGCAATGAGCAGTTCTTC
>few|-|TRBV7-9|TRBJ2-3
CASSLQELSPDTQYF
TGTGCCAGCAGCCTACAGGAACTCAGCCCAGATACGCAGTATTTT
>-|TRBD1|TRBV29-1|TRBJ1-1
CSVEVFGQGITEAFF
TGCAGCGTTGAGGTCTTTGGACAGGGGATTACTGAAGCTTTCTTT
>-|TRBD2|TRBV12-3/TRBV12-4|TRBJ2-5
CASSSGGETQYF
TGTGCCAGCAGTAGCGGGGGGGAGACCCAGTACTTC
>-|-|TRBV12-3/TRBV12-4|TRBJ2-1
CASSSSVKWFLEQFF
TGTGCCAGCAGTTCCTCAGTGAAATGGTTCTTGGAGCAGTTCTTC
>many|-|TRBV5-1|TRBJ2-4
CASHKGTGELNIQYF
TGCGCCAGCCATAAAGGCACGGGGGAATTAAACATTCAGTACTTC
>few|-|TRBV4-1|TRBJ1-6
CASSPGRNSPLHF
TGCGCCAGCAGCCCGGGGAGAAATTCACCCCTCCACTTT
>-|TRBD1|TRBV6-1|TRBJ2-2
CASSPGQWGTGELFF
TGTGCCAGCAGTCCGGGACAGTGGGGGACCGGGGAGCTGTTTTTT
>few|-|TRBV19|TRBJ2-6
CASSTGIDLTF
TGTGCCAGTAGTACGGGGATCGACCTGACTTTC
>-|-|TRBV19|TRBJ1-4
CASSGATNEKLFF
TGTGCCAGTAGTGGCGCAACTAATGAAAAACTGTTTTTT
>-|TRBD1|TRBV4-1|TRBJ2-1
CASSYSGGSAKQFF
TGCGCCAGCAGTTACTCAGGGGGCTCGGCGAAACAGTTCTTC
>-|TRBD1|TRBV27|TRBJ2-5
CASSRQGFSRETQYF
TGTGCCAGCAGTCGACAGGGATTTTCGCGAGAGACCCAGTACTTC
>few|-|TRBV7-9|TRBJ1-1
CASSLGTLTEAFF
TGTGCCAGCAGCTTAGGTACCCTCACTGAAGCTTTCTTT
>-|-|TRBV12-3/TRBV12-4|TRBJ1-2
CASSLGTFYGYTF
TGTGCCAGCAGTTTAGGCACTTTCTATGGCTACACCTTC
>few|-|TRBV4-1|TRBJ1-2
CASSQEVSNYGYTF
TGCGCCAGCAGCCAAGAGGTCTCTAACTATGGCTACACCTTC
>-|TRBD1|TRBV2|TRBJ2-4
CASSETGGAPPQNIQYF
TGTGCCAGCAGTGAAACAGGGGGCGCCCCGCCCCAAAACATTCAGTACTTC
>many|-|TRBV7-8|TRBJ1-6
CASSLVSGISYNSPLHF
TGTGCCAGCAGCTTAGTGTCCGGGATCTCCTATAATTCACCCCTCCACTTT
>-|-|TRBV6-1|TRBJ2-3
CASSDSLRTDTQYF
TGTGCCAGCAGCGACTCCCTACGCACAGATACGCAGTATTTT
>-|TRBD1|TRBV12-3/TRBV12-4|TRBJ2-7
CASSRRDRGHREQYF
TGTGCCAGCAGTCGAAGGGACAGGGGGCATAGGGAGCAGTACTTC
>many|-|TRBV7-8|TRBJ1-3
CASSLIGGAVGNTIYF
TGTGCCAGCAGCTTAATTGGCGGGGCAGTTGGAAACACCATATATTTT
>few|-|TRBV29-1|TRBJ2-1
CSVDGLSYNEQFF
TGCAGCGTTGATGGACTCAGCTACAATGAGCAGTTCTTC
>-|-|TRBV15|TRBJ1-1
CATSRDLNPSGEAFF
TGTGCCACCAGCAGAGATCTTAACCCTTCGGGAGAAGCTTTCTTT